The rows below give T cell receptor beta chains drawn from one sample of a study of tumor-infiltrating lymphocytes in oesophageal squamous cell carcinoma. TCRdb reprocessed the PCR reads with MiXCR, giving one entry per CDR3 protein. Among some 6,700 distinct CDR3 sequences listed, just over 14% were seen once. Sequenced input: esophageal tumor tissue. The receptor set was obtained from a male donor with esophageal squamous cell carcinoma. CDR3s include the opening cysteine and the closing phenylalanine or tryptophan. A D gene is named only where the DNA matches it firmly. Not all rows give a size; the values are once, few, many and, for expanded clones, a class.

v_gene: TRBV5-5; abundance: many; j_gene: TRBJ1-6; d_gene: NA; CDR3aa: CASRGTASNSPLHF; CDR3nt: TGTGCCAGCAGAGGGACGGCTTCTAATTCACCCCTCCACTTT
v_gene: TRBV6-1; abundance: few; j_gene: TRBJ1-6; d_gene: NA; CDR3aa: CASRPPGSDSPLHF; CDR3nt: TGTGCCAGCAGGCCTCCGGGGAGCGACTCACCCCTCCACTTT
v_gene: TRBV5-1; abundance: many; j_gene: TRBJ2-7; d_gene: NA; CDR3aa: CASSLVVSSSRRRSYEQYF; CDR3nt: TGCGCCAGCAGCTTGGTGGTCTCGAGTAGTAGGAGGAGGTCCTACGAGCAGTACTTC
v_gene: TRBV5-1; abundance: many; j_gene: TRBJ2-7; d_gene: NA; CDR3aa: CASSFRQDVDEQYF; CDR3nt: TGCGCCAGCAGCTTTAGACAGGACGTCGACGAGCAGTACTTC
v_gene: TRBV2; abundance: few; j_gene: TRBJ1-4; d_gene: TRBD1; CDR3aa: CASKLRDRVSLWEKLFF; CDR3nt: TGTGCCAGCAAGTTGCGGGACAGGGTATCATTGTGGGAAAAACTGTTTTTT
v_gene: TRBV7-2; abundance: many; j_gene: TRBJ2-2; d_gene: NA; CDR3aa: CASSLVYSGGELFF; CDR3nt: TGTGCCAGCAGCTTAGTGTACTCTGGTGGGGAGCTGTTTTTT
v_gene: TRBV6-1; abundance: medium-sized; j_gene: TRBJ2-1; d_gene: NA; CDR3aa: CASVADLYDEQFF; CDR3nt: TGTGCCAGCGTTGCAGACCTATACGATGAGCAGTTCTTC
v_gene: TRBV4-2; abundance: NA; j_gene: TRBJ2-7; d_gene: NA; CDR3aa: CASSQDRGPDEQYF; CDR3nt: TGTGCCAGCAGCCAAGACCGGGGGCCCGACGAGCAGTACTTC
v_gene: TRBV11-2; abundance: medium-sized; j_gene: TRBJ2-4; d_gene: TRBD2; CDR3aa: CASSANGRLAGVAKNIQYF; CDR3nt: TGTGCCAGCAGCGCCAACGGGAGGCTAGCGGGGGTAGCCAAAAACATTCAGTACTTC
v_gene: TRBV6-1; abundance: many; j_gene: TRBJ1-2; d_gene: NA; CDR3aa: CASSEGPWGTYGYTF; CDR3nt: TGTGCCAGCAGTGAAGGGCCCTGGGGGACTTATGGCTACACCTTC
v_gene: TRBV28; abundance: many; j_gene: TRBJ2-7; d_gene: NA; CDR3aa: CASNVPGAYNEQYF; CDR3nt: TGTGCCAGCAATGTACCGGGAGCCTACAATGAGCAGTACTTC
v_gene: TRBV6-1; abundance: medium-sized; j_gene: TRBJ1-1; d_gene: TRBD1; CDR3aa: CASSELGRGLVTEAFF; CDR3nt: TGTGCCAGCAGTGAATTGGGCAGGGGGCTAGTGACTGAAGCTTTCTTT
v_gene: TRBV11-2; abundance: many; j_gene: TRBJ2-7; d_gene: NA; CDR3aa: CASSLAGGLATLHF; CDR3nt: TGTGCCAGCAGCTTAGCTGGAGGGCTAGCTACCCTCCACTTC
v_gene: TRBV7-8; abundance: medium-sized; j_gene: TRBJ1-1; d_gene: NA; CDR3aa: CASSLGGSNTEAFF; CDR3nt: TGTGCCAGCAGCTTAGGCGGCAGCAACACTGAAGCTTTCTTT
v_gene: TRBV3-1; abundance: NA; j_gene: TRBJ2-7; d_gene: NA; CDR3aa: CASSSGAPEQYF; CDR3nt: TGTGCCAGCAGCTCAGGGGCTCCCGAGCAGTACTTC
v_gene: TRBV5-6; abundance: many; j_gene: TRBJ1-4; d_gene: NA; CDR3aa: CASSLPEGWNEKLFF; CDR3nt: TGTGCCAGCAGCTTGCCGGAGGGGTGGAATGAAAAACTGTTTTTT
v_gene: TRBV28; abundance: many; j_gene: TRBJ2-4; d_gene: NA; CDR3aa: CASSSAGTNIQYF; CDR3nt: TGTGCCAGCAGTTCGGCAGGGACAAACATTCAGTACTTC
v_gene: TRBV19; abundance: many; j_gene: TRBJ2-3; d_gene: TRBD1; CDR3aa: CASSQGQGTDTQYF; CDR3nt: TGTGCCAGTAGTCAGGGACAGGGCACAGATACGCAGTATTTT
v_gene: TRBV28; abundance: many; j_gene: TRBJ1-3; d_gene: NA; CDR3aa: CASSLGPGAGRSGNTIYF; CDR3nt: TGTGCCAGCAGTTTAGGGCCGGGAGCCGGACGCTCTGGAAACACCATATATTTT
v_gene: TRBV6-1; abundance: medium-sized; j_gene: TRBJ1-2; d_gene: TRBD1; CDR3aa: CASSDYTGEYGYTF; CDR3nt: TGTGCCAGCAGTGACTATACAGGGGAATATGGCTACACCTTC
v_gene: TRBV6-1; abundance: medium-sized; j_gene: TRBJ2-7; d_gene: NA; CDR3aa: CASRYREPSYEQYF; CDR3nt: TGTGCCAGCAGATACAGGGAGCCATCCTACGAGCAGTACTTC
v_gene: TRBV6-4; abundance: medium-sized; j_gene: TRBJ2-7; d_gene: NA; CDR3aa: CASSDCREYEQYF; CDR3nt: TGTGCCAGCAGTGACTGCAGGGAGTACGAGCAGTACTTC
v_gene: TRBV7-2; abundance: NA; j_gene: TRBJ1-1; d_gene: NA; CDR3aa: CGSTVGGRGLNTKAFF; CDR3nt: TGTGGCAGCACCGTAGGGGGGAGGGGCTTGAACACTAAAGCTTTCTTT
v_gene: TRBV7-2; abundance: NA; j_gene: TRBJ1-1; d_gene: NA; CDR3aa: CASSLALF; CDR3nt: TGTGCCAGCAGCTTAGCGCTGTTT
v_gene: TRBV30; abundance: NA; j_gene: TRBJ1-2; d_gene: NA; CDR3aa: CAWSPGLLYGYTF; CDR3nt: TGTGCCTGGAGTCCCGGACTGCTCTATGGCTACACCTTC
v_gene: TRBV6-2/TRBV6-3; abundance: many; j_gene: TRBJ1-1; d_gene: NA; CDR3aa: CASSYGPVNTEAFF; CDR3nt: TGTGCCAGCAGTTACGGACCGGTGAACACTGAAGCTTTCTTT
v_gene: TRBV18; abundance: few; j_gene: TRBJ1-1; d_gene: NA; CDR3aa: CASSPPKLNTEAFF; CDR3nt: TGTGCCAGCTCACCACCCAAATTGAACACTGAAGCTTTCTTT
v_gene: TRBV6-5; abundance: NA; j_gene: TRBJ1-3; d_gene: TRBD1; CDR3aa: CASSYGTAGNTIYF; CDR3nt: TGTGCCAGCAGTTACGGGACAGCAGGAAACACCATATATTTT
v_gene: TRBV27; abundance: many; j_gene: TRBJ2-3; d_gene: NA; CDR3aa: CASSLSVAARNTQYF; CDR3nt: TGTGCCAGCAGTTTATCCGTTGCAGCGCGGAATACGCAGTATTTT
v_gene: TRBV6-1; abundance: many; j_gene: TRBJ1-5; d_gene: NA; CDR3aa: CASSEGSGLNQPQHF; CDR3nt: TGTGCCAGCAGTGAAGGCTCAGGGCTTAATCAGCCCCAGCATTTT
v_gene: TRBV7-9; abundance: many; j_gene: TRBJ1-2; d_gene: TRBD1; CDR3aa: CASRGVARQGNVVGGYTF; CDR3nt: TGTGCCAGCAGGGGCGTTGCGAGACAGGGGAATGTGGTCGGTGGCTACACCTTC
v_gene: TRBV11-2; abundance: many; j_gene: TRBJ2-3; d_gene: NA; CDR3aa: CASSLQRSTDTQYF; CDR3nt: TGTGCCAGCAGCTTGCAGCGAAGCACAGATACGCAGTATTTT
v_gene: TRBV7-9; abundance: NA; j_gene: TRBJ1-6; d_gene: NA; CDR3aa: CASSSPSTLIYEQYF; CDR3nt: TGTGCCAGCAGCTCCCCTTCGACGTTGATCTACGAGCAGTACTTT
v_gene: TRBV27; abundance: NA; j_gene: TRBJ1-2; d_gene: NA; CDR3aa: CASSLKAANYGYTF; CDR3nt: TGTGCCAGCAGTTTAAAGGCTGCTAACTATGGCTACACCTTC
v_gene: TRBV6-1; abundance: many; j_gene: TRBJ2-1; d_gene: TRBD1; CDR3aa: CASSERGGTGNSPLHF; CDR3nt: TGTGCCAGCAGTGAAAGGGGAGGGACAGGGAACTCACCCCTCCACTTC
v_gene: TRBV12-3/TRBV12-4; abundance: medium-sized; j_gene: TRBJ2-1; d_gene: TRBD2; CDR3aa: CASSFRGTSGGEQFF; CDR3nt: TGTGCCAGCAGTTTCCGCGGGACTAGCGGGGGAGAGCAGTTCTTC
v_gene: TRBV4-1; abundance: NA; j_gene: TRBJ1-4; d_gene: NA; CDR3aa: CASSPNLTGDEKLFF; CDR3nt: TGCGCCAGCAGCCCGAACCTTACAGGAGACGAAAAACTGTTTTTT
v_gene: TRBV10-3; abundance: few; j_gene: TRBJ2-2; d_gene: NA; CDR3aa: CAIRMGQVNTGELFF; CDR3nt: TGTGCCATCAGGATGGGACAAGTGAACACCGGGGAGCTGTTTTTT
v_gene: TRBV7-6; abundance: once; j_gene: TRBJ2-1; d_gene: TRBD2; CDR3aa: CASRGYSGSGGYNEQFF; CDR3nt: TGTGCCAGCAGGGGGTATAGTGGAAGCGGGGGGTACAATGAGCAGTTCTTC
v_gene: TRBV7-8; abundance: large; j_gene: TRBJ2-3; d_gene: NA; CDR3aa: CASSLAGGSTDTQYF; CDR3nt: TGTGCCAGCAGCTTAGCGGGTGGGAGCACAGATACGCAGTATTTT
v_gene: TRBV18; abundance: many; j_gene: TRBJ2-3; d_gene: NA; CDR3aa: CASSAGTPDTQYF; CDR3nt: TGTGCCAGCTCAGCAGGTACCCCAGATACGCAGTATTTT
v_gene: TRBV28; abundance: medium-sized; j_gene: TRBJ2-5; d_gene: NA; CDR3aa: CASSTTGNRETQYF; CDR3nt: TGTGCCAGCAGTACAACAGGGAACCGGGAGACCCAGTACTTC
v_gene: TRBV5-1; abundance: many; j_gene: TRBJ2-7; d_gene: TRBD2; CDR3aa: CASTQRLAAIYEQYF; CDR3nt: TGCGCCAGCACCCAGCGGCTAGCGGCGATCTACGAGCAGTACTTC
v_gene: TRBV20-1; abundance: NA; j_gene: TRBJ1-6; d_gene: TRBD1; CDR3aa: CSAKQGENSPLHF; CDR3nt: TGCAGTGCTAAGCAGGGGGAGAATTCACCCCTCCACTTT
v_gene: TRBV5-4; abundance: many; j_gene: TRBJ2-7; d_gene: TRBD1; CDR3aa: CASSLGQGVGEQYF; CDR3nt: TGTGCCAGCAGCTTGGGACAGGGGGTAGGAGAGCAGTACTTC
v_gene: TRBV11-3; abundance: many; j_gene: TRBJ1-6; d_gene: NA; CDR3aa: CASSPVRQNSPLHF; CDR3nt: TGTGCCAGCAGCCCGGTGCGACAAAATTCACCCCTCCACTTT
v_gene: TRBV11-1; abundance: many; j_gene: TRBJ1-2; d_gene: NA; CDR3aa: CASSPDANYGYTF; CDR3nt: TGTGCCAGCAGCCCTGATGCGAACTATGGCTACACCTTC
v_gene: TRBV11-2; abundance: many; j_gene: TRBJ2-1; d_gene: TRBD1; CDR3aa: CASRPKGTGTYNEQFF; CDR3nt: TGTGCCAGCAGACCGAAGGGGACAGGGACCTACAATGAGCAGTTCTTC
v_gene: TRBV6-1; abundance: NA; j_gene: TRBJ1-5; d_gene: NA; CDR3aa: CASSSPGGNQPQHF; CDR3nt: TGTGCCAGCAGTTCCCCAGGGGGCAATCAGCCCCAGCATTTT
v_gene: TRBV7-8; abundance: medium-sized; j_gene: TRBJ2-2; d_gene: NA; CDR3aa: CASSLEAFRAGELFF; CDR3nt: TGTGCCAGCAGCTTGGAGGCCTTTAGGGCCGGGGAGCTGTTTTTT
v_gene: TRBV7-8; abundance: once; j_gene: TRBJ2-1; d_gene: TRBD2; CDR3aa: CASSSRTSGYNEQFF; CDR3nt: TGTGCCAGCAGCTCCAGGACTAGCGGTTACAATGAGCAGTTCTTC
v_gene: TRBV6-1; abundance: medium-sized; j_gene: TRBJ2-1; d_gene: TRBD1; CDR3aa: CASRTAGTGKNEQFF; CDR3nt: TGTGCCAGCCGCACTGCGGGGACAGGGAAAAATGAGCAGTTCTTC
v_gene: TRBV19; abundance: many; j_gene: TRBJ1-6; d_gene: TRBD1; CDR3aa: CASSEPTGVQNSPLHF; CDR3nt: TGTGCCAGTAGTGAACCGACAGGGGTCCAAAATTCACCCCTCCACTTT
v_gene: TRBV2; abundance: NA; j_gene: TRBJ1-4; d_gene: NA; CDR3aa: CASSEGGGAGEKLFF; CDR3nt: TGTGCCAGCAGTGAAGGAGGGGGGGCAGGCGAAAAACTGTTTTTT
v_gene: TRBV29-1; abundance: once; j_gene: TRBJ1-1; d_gene: NA; CDR3aa: CSVDRGDTEAFF; CDR3nt: TGCAGCGTGGACCGGGGGGACACTGAAGCTTTCTTT
v_gene: TRBV2; abundance: NA; j_gene: TRBJ2-1; d_gene: NA; CDR3aa: CASTLEESHEQFF; CDR3nt: TGTGCCAGCACCCTAGAGGAGTCCCATGAGCAGTTCTTC
v_gene: TRBV7-9; abundance: medium-sized; j_gene: TRBJ2-2; d_gene: TRBD1; CDR3aa: CASSLGQGTGELFF; CDR3nt: TGTGCCAGCAGCTTGGGACAGGGGACCGGGGAGCTGTTTTTT
v_gene: TRBV7-6; abundance: medium-sized; j_gene: TRBJ1-2; d_gene: NA; CDR3aa: CASSPLGAVYGYTF; CDR3nt: TGTGCCAGCAGCCCTCTTGGGGCAGTCTATGGCTACACCTTC
v_gene: TRBV4-1; abundance: NA; j_gene: TRBJ2-6; d_gene: NA; CDR3aa: CASSHLAEGIGANVLTF; CDR3nt: TGCGCCAGCAGCCACTTAGCGGAGGGAATTGGGGCCAACGTCCTGACTTTC
v_gene: TRBV4-1; abundance: NA; j_gene: TRBJ1-2; d_gene: NA; CDR3aa: CASSQESQIGGYTF; CDR3nt: TGCGCCAGCAGCCAAGAATCGCAGATAGGTGGCTACACCTTC